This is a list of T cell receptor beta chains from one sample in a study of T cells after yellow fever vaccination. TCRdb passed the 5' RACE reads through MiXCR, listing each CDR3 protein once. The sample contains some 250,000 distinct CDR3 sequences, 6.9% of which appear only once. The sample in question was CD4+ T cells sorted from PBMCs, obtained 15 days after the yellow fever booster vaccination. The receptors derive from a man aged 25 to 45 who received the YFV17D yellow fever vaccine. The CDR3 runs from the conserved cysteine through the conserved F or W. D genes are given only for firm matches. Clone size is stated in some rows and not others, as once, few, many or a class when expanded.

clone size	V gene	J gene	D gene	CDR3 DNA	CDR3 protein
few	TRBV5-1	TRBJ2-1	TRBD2	TGCGCCAGCAGCCCAAGGGGAGGGCTAGCGGGAGTAAATGAGCAGTTCTTC	CASSPRGGLAGVNEQFF
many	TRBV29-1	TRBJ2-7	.	TGCGGGACGAGGAAAGGCTACGAGCAGTACTTC	CGTRKGYEQYF
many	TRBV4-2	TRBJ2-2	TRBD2	TGTGCCAGCAGCCAGTCGGGAGGGCGTAGCGGGGAGCTGTTTTTT	CASSQSGGRSGELFF
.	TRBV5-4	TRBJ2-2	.	TGTGCCAGCTCTGGTCGGGAAAACACCGGGGAGCTGTTTTTT	CASSGRENTGELFF
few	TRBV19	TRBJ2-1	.	TGTGCCAGTAGTATTGGGGTTAATTCCTACAATGAGCAGTTCTTC	CASSIGVNSYNEQFF
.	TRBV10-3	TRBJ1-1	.	TGTGCCATCAGTGACAGGGGATCGATGAGCACTGAAGCTTTCTTT	CAISDRGSMSTEAFF
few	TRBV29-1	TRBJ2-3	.	TGCAGCGTTGGGGACACAGATACGCAGTATTTT	CSVGDTDTQYF
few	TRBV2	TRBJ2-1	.	TGTGCCAGCAGGGGGACTGTTTACAATGAGCAGTTCTTC	CASRGTVYNEQFF
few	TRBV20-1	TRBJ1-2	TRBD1	TGCAGTACGGACAGGGGGCCGTATGGCTACACCTTC	CSTDRGPYGYTF
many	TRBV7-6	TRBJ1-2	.	TGTGCCAGCAGCCCATTCGAGAGGGACGGCTATGGCTACACCTTC	CASSPFERDGYGYTF
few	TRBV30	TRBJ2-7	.	TGTGCCTGGAGTGTACCTGGGGGCCTGGTCGAGCAGTACTTC	CAWSVPGGLVEQYF
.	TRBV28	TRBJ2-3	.	TGTGCCAGCCTAACCGGGGCAACAGATACGCAGTATTTT	CASLTGATDTQYF
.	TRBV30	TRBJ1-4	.	TGTGCCTGGAGTAGACGACGGGACGGCAATGAAAAACTGTTTTTT	CAWSRRRDGNEKLFF
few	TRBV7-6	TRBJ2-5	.	TGTGCCAGCAGCTTAGGGCTAGTCGGAGAGACCCAGTACTTC	CASSLGLVGETQYF
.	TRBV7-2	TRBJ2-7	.	TGTGCCAGCAGTTGGAGGCGGGGAGAGCAGTACTTC	CASSWRRGEQYF
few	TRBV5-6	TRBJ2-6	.	TGTGCCAGCAGCTTCCGGATCTCTGGGGCCAACGTCCTGACTTTC	CASSFRISGANVLTF